This T cell receptor (beta chain) was captured in a study of T cell responses to AZD1222 COVID-19 vaccine. The study's findings and limits: Vaccination with two AZD1222 doses was followed by a rise in Spike-specific TCR breadth and depth.

This clone was detected once. The antigen is undetermined. The table came from immunoSEQ multiplex PCR; TCRdb's copy has only in-frame clones and leaves some out. Among 120,000 or so clones, 90% were seen once, and the ten largest hold about 4%. The length of the CDR3 is 14 residues. V dropped 8 bases and J dropped 4; count of bases not matched to a gene: 9. Germline V gene data show CDR1 as MNHEY and CDR2 as SVGAGI. The sequencing used peripheral blood, collected on day 0 of MenACWY control vaccination. This receptor was taken from an adult in good health. The genes are TRBV6-5 and TRBJ1-1; 8 bases agree with TRBD1. CDR3 in DNA: TGTGCCAGCCGCGGAGGGACAGGTTTCACTGAAGCTTTCTTT. Translated: CASRGGTGFTEAFF.